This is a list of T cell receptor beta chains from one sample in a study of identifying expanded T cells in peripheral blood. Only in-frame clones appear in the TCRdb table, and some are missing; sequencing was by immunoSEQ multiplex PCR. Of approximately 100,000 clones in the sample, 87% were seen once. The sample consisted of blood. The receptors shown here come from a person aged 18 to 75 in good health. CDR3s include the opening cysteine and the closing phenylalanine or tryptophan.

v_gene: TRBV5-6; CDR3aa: CASSDLYRSTYEQYF
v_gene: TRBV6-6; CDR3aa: CASKIHHLYGYTF
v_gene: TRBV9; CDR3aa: CASSVATGTNTGELFF
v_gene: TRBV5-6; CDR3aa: CASSFRGTEAFF
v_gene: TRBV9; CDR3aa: CASSVGPGGPGETQYF
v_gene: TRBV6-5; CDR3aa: CASSYRRDRGQGEQYF
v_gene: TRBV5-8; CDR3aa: CASGTGTTSNQPQHF
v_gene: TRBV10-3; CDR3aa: CAISELGGLSQFF
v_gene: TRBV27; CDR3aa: CASSPRRASYEQYF
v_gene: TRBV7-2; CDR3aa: CASSSQGKYEQYF
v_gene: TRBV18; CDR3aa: CASSPLELAGGPQYF
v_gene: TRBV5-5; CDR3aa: CASNRDYTDEQFF
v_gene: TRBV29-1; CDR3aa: CSVLTGPQGEYF
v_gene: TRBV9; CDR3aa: CASSGGVVDEQFF
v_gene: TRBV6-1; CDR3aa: CASSAGQGASNTEAFF
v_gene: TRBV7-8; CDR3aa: CASSPLRVSGYTF
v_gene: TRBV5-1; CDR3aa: CASSLTSGGYNEQFF
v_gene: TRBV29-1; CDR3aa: CSVQGKGSYNEQFF
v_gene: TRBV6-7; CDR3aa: CASSYPFRRDNSYEQYF
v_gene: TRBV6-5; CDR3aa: CASSEEQHTEAFF
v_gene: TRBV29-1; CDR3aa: CSVGRQRLPGGANVLTF
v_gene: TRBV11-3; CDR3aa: CASSLSSMGSEQFF
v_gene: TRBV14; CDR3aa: CASSQIGSSYEQYF
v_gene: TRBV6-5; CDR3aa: CASSYDQETQYF